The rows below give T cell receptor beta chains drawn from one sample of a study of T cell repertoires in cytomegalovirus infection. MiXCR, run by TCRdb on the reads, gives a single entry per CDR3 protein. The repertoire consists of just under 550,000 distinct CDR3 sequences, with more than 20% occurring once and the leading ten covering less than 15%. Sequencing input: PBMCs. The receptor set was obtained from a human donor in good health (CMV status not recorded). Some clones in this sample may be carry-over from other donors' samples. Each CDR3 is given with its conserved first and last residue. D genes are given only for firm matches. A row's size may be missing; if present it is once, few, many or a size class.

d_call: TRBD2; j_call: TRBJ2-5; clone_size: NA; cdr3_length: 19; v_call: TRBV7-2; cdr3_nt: TGTGCCAGCAGCTTAGAGGGTAGCGGGAGGGCCCTAGGAAAAGAGACCCAGTACTTC; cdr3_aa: CASSLEGSGRALGKETQYF
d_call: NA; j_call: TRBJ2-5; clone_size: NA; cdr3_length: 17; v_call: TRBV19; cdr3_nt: TGTGCCAGTAGTATAGGGTTTAGTGGGAGTTTAGGGGAGACCCAGTACTTC; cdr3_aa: CASSIGFSGSLGETQYF
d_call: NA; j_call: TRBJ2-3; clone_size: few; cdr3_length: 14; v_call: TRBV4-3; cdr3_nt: TGCGCCAGCAGCCCAACGGACGGGCGGGATACGCAGTATTTT; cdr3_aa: CASSPTDGRDTQYF
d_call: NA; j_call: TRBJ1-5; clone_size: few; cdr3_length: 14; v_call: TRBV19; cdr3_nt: TGTGCCAGTAGTATGGGCTGGGGCAATCAGCCCCAGCATTTT; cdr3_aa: CASSMGWGNQPQHF
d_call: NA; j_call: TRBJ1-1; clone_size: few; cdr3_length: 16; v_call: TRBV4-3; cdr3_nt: TGCGCCAGCAGCCAAGATTCGGGCGCGCTGGGCACTGAAGCTTTCTTT; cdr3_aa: CASSQDSGALGTEAFF
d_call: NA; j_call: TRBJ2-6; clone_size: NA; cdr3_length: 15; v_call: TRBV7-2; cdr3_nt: TGTGCCAGCAGCTCCGCTGGCTCTGGGGCCAACGTCCTGACTTTC; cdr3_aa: CASSSAGSGANVLTF
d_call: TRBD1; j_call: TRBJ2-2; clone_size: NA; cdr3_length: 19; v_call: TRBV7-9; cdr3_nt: TGTGCCAGCAGCAACTTTGGGACCGGGACAGGAATCTACACCGGGGAGCTGTTTTTT; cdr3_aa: CASSNFGTGTGIYTGELFF
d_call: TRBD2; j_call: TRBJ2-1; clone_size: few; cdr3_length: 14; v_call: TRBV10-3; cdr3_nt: TGTGCCATCACTTTCGGGCTAGCGGGAAATGAGCAGTTCTTC; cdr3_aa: CAITFGLAGNEQFF
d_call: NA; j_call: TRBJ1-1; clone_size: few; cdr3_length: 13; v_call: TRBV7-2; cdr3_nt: TGTGCCAGCAGCTTAGAGGCCGGCACTGAAGCTTTCTTT; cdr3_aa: CASSLEAGTEAFF
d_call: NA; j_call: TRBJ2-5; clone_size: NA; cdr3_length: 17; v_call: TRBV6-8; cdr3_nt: TGTGCCAGCAGTAAAATAGGGACCGGGGGAGCGGGAGAGACCCAGTACTTC; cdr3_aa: CASSKIGTGGAGETQYF
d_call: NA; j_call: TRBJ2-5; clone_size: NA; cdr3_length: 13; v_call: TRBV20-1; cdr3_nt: TGCAGTGCTAGAGTTGCAGTTGGGGAGACCCAGTACTTC; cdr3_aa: CSARVAVGETQYF
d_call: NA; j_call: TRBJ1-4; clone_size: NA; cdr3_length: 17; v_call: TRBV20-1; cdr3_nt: TGCAGTGCTAGAGATGTAAGGGGCGGACGCCCAAATGAAAAACTGTTTTTT; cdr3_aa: CSARDVRGGRPNEKLFF
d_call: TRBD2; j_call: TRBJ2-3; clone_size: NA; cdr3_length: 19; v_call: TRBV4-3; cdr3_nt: TGCGCCAGCAGCCAAGATTGGGGACTAGCGGGAGATAAGGCAGATACGCAGTATTTT; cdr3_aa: CASSQDWGLAGDKADTQYF
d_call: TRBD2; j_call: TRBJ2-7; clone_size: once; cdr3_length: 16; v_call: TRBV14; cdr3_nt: TGTGCCAGCAGCCTTAAATATAGCGGGAGTTTCGACGAGCAGTACTTC; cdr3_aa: CASSLKYSGSFDEQYF
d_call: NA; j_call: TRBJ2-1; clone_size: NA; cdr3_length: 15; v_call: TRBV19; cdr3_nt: TGTGCCAGTAGCCCGGGACAAAACTCACTAAATGAGCAGTTCTTC; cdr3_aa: CASSPGQNSLNEQFF
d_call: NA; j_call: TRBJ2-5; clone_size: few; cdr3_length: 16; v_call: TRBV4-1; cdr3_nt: TGCGCCAGCAGCCAATTAGTTGGAGTTAAGGTGGAGACCCAGTACTTC; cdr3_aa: CASSQLVGVKVETQYF
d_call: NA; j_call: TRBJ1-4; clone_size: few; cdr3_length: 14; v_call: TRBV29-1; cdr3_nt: TGCAGCGTTGTGGTGGGGTCCGGTGAGGAAAAACTGTTTTTT; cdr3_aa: CSVVVGSGEEKLFF
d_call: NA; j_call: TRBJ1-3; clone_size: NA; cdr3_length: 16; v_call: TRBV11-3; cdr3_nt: TGTGCCAGCAGTCAGAGGCAGTCCAGCTCTGGAAACACCATATATTTT; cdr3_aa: CASSQRQSSSGNTIYF
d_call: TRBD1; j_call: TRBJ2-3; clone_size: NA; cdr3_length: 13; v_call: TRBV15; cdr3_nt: TGTGCCACCTCGGGACAGGGAGCAGATACGCAGTATTTT; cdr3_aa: CATSGQGADTQYF
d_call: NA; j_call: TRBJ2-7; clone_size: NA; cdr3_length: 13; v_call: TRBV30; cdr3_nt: TGTGCCTGGAGTGGAGGGAACTCCTACGAGCAGTACTTC; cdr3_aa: CAWSGGNSYEQYF
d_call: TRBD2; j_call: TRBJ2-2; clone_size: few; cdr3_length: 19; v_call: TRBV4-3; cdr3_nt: TGCGCCAGCAGCCAAGATTTGGGAGCGGGAGCTATGAACACCGGGGAGCTGTTTTTT; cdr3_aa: CASSQDLGAGAMNTGELFF
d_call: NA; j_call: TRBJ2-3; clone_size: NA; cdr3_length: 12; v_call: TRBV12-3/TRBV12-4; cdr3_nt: TGTGCCAGCAGTGCTCAAGCGGATACGCAGTATTTT; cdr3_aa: CASSAQADTQYF
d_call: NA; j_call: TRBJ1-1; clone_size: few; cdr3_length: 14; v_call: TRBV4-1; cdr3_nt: TGCGCCAGCAGCCAAGCTACAGGGATCACTGAAGCTTTCTTT; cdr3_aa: CASSQATGITEAFF
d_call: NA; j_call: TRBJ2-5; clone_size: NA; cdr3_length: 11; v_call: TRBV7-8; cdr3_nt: TGTGCCAGCAAATCAGGAGTTCTTTCGAACTTC; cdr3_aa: CASKSGVLSNF
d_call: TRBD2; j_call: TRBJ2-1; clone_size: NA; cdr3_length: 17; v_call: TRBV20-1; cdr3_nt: TGCAGTGCTAGGATGGTCGGAGGGAGGGCCTACTACAATGAGCAGTTCTTC; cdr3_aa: CSARMVGGRAYYNEQFF
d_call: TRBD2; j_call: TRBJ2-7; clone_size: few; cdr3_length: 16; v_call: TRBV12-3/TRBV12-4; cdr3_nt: TGTGCCAGCAGTTTCACGGCGGGAGGGAGCTCCTACGAGCAGTACTTC; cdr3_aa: CASSFTAGGSSYEQYF
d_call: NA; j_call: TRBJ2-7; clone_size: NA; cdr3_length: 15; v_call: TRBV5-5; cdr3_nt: TGTGCCAGCAGCCCCTGGACACTTACAACCTACGAGCAGTACTTC; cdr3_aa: CASSPWTLTTYEQYF
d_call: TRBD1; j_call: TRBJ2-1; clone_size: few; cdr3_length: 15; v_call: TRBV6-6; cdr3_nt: TGTGCCAGCAGTCGCGACAGGGTAGGGGTCAATGAGCAGTTCTTC; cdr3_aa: CASSRDRVGVNEQFF
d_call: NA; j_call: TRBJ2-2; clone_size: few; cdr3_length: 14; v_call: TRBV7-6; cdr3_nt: TGTGCCAGCGGGGGGAGATTTAACACCGGGGAGCTGTTTTTT; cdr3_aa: CASGGRFNTGELFF
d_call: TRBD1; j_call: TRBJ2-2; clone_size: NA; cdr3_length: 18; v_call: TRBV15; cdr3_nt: TGTGCCACCAGCAGAGACCGGAGGGACAGGGATGGCACCGGGGAGCTGTTTTTT; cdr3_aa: CATSRDRRDRDGTGELFF
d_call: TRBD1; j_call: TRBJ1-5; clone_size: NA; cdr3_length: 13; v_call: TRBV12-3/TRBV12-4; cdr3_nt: TGTGCCAGCGCCGACAGGGAAAATCAGCCCCAGCATTTT; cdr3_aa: CASADRENQPQHF
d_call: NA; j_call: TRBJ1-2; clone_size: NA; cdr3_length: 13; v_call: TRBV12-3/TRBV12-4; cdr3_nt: TGTGCCAGCAGTTTCAGGGTTTCCTATGGCTACACCTTC; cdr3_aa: CASSFRVSYGYTF
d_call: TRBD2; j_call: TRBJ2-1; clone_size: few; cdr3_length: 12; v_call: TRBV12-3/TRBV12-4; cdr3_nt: TGTGCCAGCGGTCGGGGGGTTTGGGAGCAGTTCTTC; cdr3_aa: CASGRGVWEQFF
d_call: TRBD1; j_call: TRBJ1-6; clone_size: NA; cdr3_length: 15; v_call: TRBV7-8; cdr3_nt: TGTGCCAGCAGCCCGAGACAGGGGGCGAGTTCACCCCTCCACTTT; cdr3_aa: CASSPRQGASSPLHF
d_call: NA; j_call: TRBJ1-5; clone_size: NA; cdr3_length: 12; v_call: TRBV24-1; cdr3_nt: TGTGCCACCGCCTCTGCGGGTCAGCCCCAGCATTTT; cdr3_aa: CATASAGQPQHF
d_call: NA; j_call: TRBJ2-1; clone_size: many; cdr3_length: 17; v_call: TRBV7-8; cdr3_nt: TGTGCCAGCGGTTCAAGTCTCCTGATCTCCCCCATGAGTGAGCAGTTCTTC; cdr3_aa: CASGSSLLISPMSEQFF
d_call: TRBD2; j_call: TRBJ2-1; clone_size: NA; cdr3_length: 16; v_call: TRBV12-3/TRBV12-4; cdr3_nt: TGTGCCAGCAGTTTCCGGACTAGCGGGAGTTCAAATGAGCAGTTCTTC; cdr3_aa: CASSFRTSGSSNEQFF
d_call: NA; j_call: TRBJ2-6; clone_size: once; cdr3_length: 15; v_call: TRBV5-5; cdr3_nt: TGTGCCAGCAGCTTGCCGCCCGGAGGGGCCAACGTCCTGACTTTC; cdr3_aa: CASSLPPGGANVLTF
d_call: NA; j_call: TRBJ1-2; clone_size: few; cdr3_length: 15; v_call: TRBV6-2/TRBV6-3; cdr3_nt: TGTGCCAGCAGGGAAGAGGCCCTTACACTCTATGGCTACACCTTC; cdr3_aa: CASREEALTLYGYTF
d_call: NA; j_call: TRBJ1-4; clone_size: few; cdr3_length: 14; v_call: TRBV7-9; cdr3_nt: TGTGCCAGCAGTAGCGATGACTTCGGTGAAAAACTGTTTTTT; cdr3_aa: CASSSDDFGEKLFF
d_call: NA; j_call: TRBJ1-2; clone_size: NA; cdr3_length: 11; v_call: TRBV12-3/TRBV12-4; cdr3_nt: TGTGCCAGCAGCGCGCAGGGCGGCTACACCTTC; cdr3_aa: CASSAQGGYTF
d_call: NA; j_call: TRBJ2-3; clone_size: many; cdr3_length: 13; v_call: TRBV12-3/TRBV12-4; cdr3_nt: TGTGCCAGCAGCAGGGGAGACACAGATACGCAGTATTTT; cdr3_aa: CASSRGDTDTQYF
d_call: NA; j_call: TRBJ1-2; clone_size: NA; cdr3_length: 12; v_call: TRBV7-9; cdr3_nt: TGTGCCAGCAGCGGAGGCCCTTATGGCTACACCTTC; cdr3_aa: CASSGGPYGYTF
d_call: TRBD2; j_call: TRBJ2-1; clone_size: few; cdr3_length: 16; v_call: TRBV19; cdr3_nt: TGTGCCAGTAGTATGGAGGTAGCGGGAGGCTACAATGAGCAGTTCTTC; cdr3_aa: CASSMEVAGGYNEQFF
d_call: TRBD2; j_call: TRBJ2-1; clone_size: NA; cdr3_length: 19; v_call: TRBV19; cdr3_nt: TGTGCCAGTAGTATAGCCCGGACTAGCGGTCGGACGTCCTACAATGAGCAGTTCTTC; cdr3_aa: CASSIARTSGRTSYNEQFF
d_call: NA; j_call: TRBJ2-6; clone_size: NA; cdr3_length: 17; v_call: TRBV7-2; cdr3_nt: TGTGCCAGCAGCTTAGATCTGTTGAGCTCTGGGGCCAACGTCCTGACTTTC; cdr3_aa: CASSLDLLSSGANVLTF
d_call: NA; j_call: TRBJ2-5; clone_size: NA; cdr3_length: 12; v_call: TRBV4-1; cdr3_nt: TGCGCCAGCAGCCGCCCTGGAGAGACCCAGTACTTC; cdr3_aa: CASSRPGETQYF
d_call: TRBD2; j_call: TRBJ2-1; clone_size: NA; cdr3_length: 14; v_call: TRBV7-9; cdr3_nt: TGTGCCAGCAGCCCCACCGGGAGGAATCATGAGCAGTTCTTC; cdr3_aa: CASSPTGRNHEQFF
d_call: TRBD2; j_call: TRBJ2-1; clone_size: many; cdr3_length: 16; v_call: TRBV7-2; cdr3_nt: TGTGCCAGCAGCTTAGGGCTAGCGGCTTCCTACAATGAGCAGTTCTTC; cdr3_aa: CASSLGLAASYNEQFF
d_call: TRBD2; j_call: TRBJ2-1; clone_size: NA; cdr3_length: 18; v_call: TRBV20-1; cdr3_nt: TGCAGTGCTAGAGATCTTGGTAATAGCGGGATATTGTACAATGAGCAGTTCTTC; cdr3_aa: CSARDLGNSGILYNEQFF
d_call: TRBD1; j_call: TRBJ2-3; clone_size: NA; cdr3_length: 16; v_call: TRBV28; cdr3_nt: TGTGCCAGCAGTTTAATCGGGACAGGGCGAGAAGATACGCAGTATTTT; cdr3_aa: CASSLIGTGREDTQYF
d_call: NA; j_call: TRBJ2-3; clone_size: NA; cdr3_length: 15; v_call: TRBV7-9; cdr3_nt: TGTGCCAGCAGCCCTACCGGGACCCCCACAGATACGCAGTATTTT; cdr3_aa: CASSPTGTPTDTQYF
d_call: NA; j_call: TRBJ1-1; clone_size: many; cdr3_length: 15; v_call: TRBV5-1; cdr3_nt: TGCGCCAGCAGCTTGGCCGGGACAACTAACACTGAAGCTTTCTTT; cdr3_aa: CASSLAGTTNTEAFF
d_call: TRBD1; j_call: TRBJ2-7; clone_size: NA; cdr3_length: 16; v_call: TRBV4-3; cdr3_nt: TGCGCCAGCAGCCAAGAGGTGCGACAGGGGGCTTGCGAGCAGTACTTC; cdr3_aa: CASSQEVRQGACEQYF
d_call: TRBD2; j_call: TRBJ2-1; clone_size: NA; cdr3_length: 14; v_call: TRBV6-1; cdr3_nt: TGTGCCAGCACCGAACTAGCGGGAGCCAATGAGCAGTTCTTC; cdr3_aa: CASTELAGANEQFF
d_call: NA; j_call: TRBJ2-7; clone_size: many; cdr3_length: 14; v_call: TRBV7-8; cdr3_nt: TGTGCCAGCAGCTCACCGGGACGTAGAAACGAGCAGTACTTC; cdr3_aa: CASSSPGRRNEQYF
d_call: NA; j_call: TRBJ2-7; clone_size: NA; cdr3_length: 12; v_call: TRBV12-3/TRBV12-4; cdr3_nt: TGTGCCAGCAGTTTTAAGGGTTTCGAGCAGTACTTC; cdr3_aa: CASSFKGFEQYF